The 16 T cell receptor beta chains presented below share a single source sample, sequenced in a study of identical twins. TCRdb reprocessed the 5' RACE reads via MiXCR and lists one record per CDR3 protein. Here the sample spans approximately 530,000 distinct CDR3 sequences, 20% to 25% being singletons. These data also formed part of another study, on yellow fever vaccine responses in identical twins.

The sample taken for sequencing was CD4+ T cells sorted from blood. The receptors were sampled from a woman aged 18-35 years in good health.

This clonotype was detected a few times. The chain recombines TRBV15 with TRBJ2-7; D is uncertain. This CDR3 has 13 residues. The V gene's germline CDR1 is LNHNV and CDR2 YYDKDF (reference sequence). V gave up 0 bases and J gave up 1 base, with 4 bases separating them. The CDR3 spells CATSRDQSYEQYV. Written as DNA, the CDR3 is TGTGCCACCAGCAGAGATCAGTCCTACGAGCAGTACGTC.

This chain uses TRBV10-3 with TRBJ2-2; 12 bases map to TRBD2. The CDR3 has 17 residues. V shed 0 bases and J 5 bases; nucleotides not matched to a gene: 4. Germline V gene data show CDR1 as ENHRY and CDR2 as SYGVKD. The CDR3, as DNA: TGTGCCATCAGTGAGTCCCGGACTAGCGGGACTACCGGGGAGCTGTTTTTT. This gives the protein CAISESRTSGTTGELFF.

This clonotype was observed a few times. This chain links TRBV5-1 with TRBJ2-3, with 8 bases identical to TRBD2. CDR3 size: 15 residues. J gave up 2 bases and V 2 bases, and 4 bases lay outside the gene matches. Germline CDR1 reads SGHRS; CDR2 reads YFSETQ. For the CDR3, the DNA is TGCGCCAGCAGCTTACGGGGGGGGCCCACAGATACGCAGTATTTT. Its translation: CASSLRGGPTDTQYF.

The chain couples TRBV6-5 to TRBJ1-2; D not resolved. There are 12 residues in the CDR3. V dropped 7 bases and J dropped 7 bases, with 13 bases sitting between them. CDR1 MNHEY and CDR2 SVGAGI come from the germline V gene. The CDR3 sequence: CASKDRVRGYTF. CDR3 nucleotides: TGTGCCAGCAAAGACCGTGTTCGTGGCTACACCTTC.

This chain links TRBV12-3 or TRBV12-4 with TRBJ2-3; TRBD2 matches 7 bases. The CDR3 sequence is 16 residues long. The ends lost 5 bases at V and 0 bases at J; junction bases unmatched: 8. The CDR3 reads CASSTSNGGSTDTQYF. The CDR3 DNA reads TGTGCCAGCAGTACCTCAAACGGGGGGAGCACAGATACGCAGTATTTT.

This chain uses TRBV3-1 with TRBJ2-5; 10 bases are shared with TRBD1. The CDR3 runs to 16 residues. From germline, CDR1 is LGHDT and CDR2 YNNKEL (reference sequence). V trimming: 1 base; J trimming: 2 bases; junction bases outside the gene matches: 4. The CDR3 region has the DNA TGTGCCAGCAGCCAAGTTGGGACAGGGGTACAAGAGACCCAGTACTTC. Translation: CASSQVGTGVQETQYF.

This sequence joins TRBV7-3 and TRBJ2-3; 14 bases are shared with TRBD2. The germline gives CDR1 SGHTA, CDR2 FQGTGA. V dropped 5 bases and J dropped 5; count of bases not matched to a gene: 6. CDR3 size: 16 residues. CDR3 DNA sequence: TGTGCCAGCAGCCCCACCGGGACTAGCGGGAGAGATACGCAGTATTTT. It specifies CASSPTGTSGRDTQYF.

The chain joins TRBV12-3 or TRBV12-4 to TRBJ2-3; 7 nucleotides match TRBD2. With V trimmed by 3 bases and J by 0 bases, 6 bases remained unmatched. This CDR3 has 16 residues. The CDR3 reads CASSFRPGGSTDTQYF. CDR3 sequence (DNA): TGTGCCAGCAGTTTCCGGCCGGGAGGTAGCACAGATACGCAGTATTTT.

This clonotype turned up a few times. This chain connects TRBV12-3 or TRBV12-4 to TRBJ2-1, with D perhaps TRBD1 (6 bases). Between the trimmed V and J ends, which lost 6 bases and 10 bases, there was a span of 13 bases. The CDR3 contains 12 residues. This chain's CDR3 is CASRPGTQEQFF. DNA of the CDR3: TGTGCCAGCAGACCCGGGACACAGGAGCAGTTCTTC.

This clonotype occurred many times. The chain's CDR3 is CASSPGTGHNQPQHF. CDR3 DNA: TGTGCCAGCAGTCCCGGGACAGGCCACAATCAGCCCCAGCATTTT. V is TRBV12-3 or TRBV12-4 and J is TRBJ1-5; TRBD1 matches at 8 bases. The CDR3 has 15 amino acids. Trimming cost V 5 bases and J 3 bases; bases outside gene matches: 6.

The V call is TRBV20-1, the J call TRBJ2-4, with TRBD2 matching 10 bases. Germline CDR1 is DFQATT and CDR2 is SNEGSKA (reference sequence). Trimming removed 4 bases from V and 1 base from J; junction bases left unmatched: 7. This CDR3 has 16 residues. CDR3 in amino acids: CSAKPTGLAAKNIQYF. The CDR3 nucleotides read TGCAGTGCTAAACCTACGGGACTAGCGGCCAAAAACATTCAGTACTTC.

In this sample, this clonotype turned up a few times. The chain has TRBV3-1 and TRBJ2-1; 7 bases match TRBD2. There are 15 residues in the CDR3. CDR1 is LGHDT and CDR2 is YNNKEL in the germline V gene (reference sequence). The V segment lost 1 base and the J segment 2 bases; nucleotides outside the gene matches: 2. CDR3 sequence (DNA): TGTGCCAGCAGCCAAGCCCTAGCGGCCTACAATGAGCAGTTCTTC. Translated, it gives CASSQALAAYNEQFF.

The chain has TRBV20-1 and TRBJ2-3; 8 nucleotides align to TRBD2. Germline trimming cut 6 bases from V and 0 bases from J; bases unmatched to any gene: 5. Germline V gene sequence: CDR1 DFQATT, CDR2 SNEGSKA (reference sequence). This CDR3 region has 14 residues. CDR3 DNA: TGCAGTGCACTCATAGCGGGGAGCACAGATACGCAGTATTTT. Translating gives CSALIAGSTDTQYF.

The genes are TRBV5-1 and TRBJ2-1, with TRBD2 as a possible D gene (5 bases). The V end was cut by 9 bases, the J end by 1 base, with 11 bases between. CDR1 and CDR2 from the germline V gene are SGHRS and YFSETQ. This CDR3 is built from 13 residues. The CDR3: CATRGASYNEQFF. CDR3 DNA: TGCGCCACCCGGGGAGCGTCCTACAATGAGCAGTTCTTC. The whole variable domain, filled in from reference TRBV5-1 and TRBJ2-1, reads KAGVTQTPRYLIKTRGQQVTLSCSPISGHRSVSWYQQTPGQGLQFLFEYFSETQRNKGNFPGRFSGRQFSNSRSEMNVSTLELGDSALYLCATRGASYNEQFFGPGTRLTVL.

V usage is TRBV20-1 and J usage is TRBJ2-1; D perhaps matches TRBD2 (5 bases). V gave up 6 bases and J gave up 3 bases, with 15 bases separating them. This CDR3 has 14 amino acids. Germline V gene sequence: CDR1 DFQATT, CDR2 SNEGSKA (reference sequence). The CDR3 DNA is TGCAGTGCCGCGGTTGGAGGTTACTACAATGAGCAGTTCTTC. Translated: CSAAVGGYYNEQFF.

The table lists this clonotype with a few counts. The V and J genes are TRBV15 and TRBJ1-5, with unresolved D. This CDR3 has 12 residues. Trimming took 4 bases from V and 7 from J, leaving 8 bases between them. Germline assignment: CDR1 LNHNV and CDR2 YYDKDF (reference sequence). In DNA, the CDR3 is TGTGCCACCAGCACTCCGAGACAGCCCCAGCATTTT. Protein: CATSTPRQPQHF.